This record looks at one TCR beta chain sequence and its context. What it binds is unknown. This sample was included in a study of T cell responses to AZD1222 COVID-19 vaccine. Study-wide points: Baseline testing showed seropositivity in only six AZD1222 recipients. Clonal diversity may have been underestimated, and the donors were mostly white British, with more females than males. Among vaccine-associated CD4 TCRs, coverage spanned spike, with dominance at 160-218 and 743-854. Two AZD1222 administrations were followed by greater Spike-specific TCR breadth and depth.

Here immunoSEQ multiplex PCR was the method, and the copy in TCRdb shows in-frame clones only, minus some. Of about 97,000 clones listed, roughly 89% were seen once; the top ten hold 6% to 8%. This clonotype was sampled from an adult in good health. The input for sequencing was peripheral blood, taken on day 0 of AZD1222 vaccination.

CDR3 in amino acids: CASRPPGEGYGYTF. CDR3 in DNA: TGTGCCAGCCGACCTCCAGGGGAAGGCTATGGCTACACCTTC. The chain recombines TRBV6-5 with TRBJ1-2, with D perhaps matching TRBD1 (6 bases). Trimming stripped 8 bases from V and 4 bases from J, with 17 bases between. Germline V gives CDR1 MNHEY, CDR2 SVGAGI. This CDR3 is 14 amino acids long.